Below are 30 T cell receptor beta chains sequenced from a single sample in a study of T cells in Graves' hyperthyroidism and ophthalmopathy. Amplification of TCR beta CDR3 regions used RNA as the template. Using the HTBI primer set, a first-round RT-PCR was run on the TCR CDR3. From the multiplex PCR reads, TCRdb called clonotypes with MiXCR, one entry per CDR3 protein. The table records about 760,000 distinct CDR3 sequences, around a third of them present only once. What was sequenced was blood. These TCRs come from a woman aged 40 to 55 with Graves' hyperthyroidism.

This clonotype was observed many times. The gene calls are TRBV2 and TRBJ1-2; a possible D gene is TRBD1 (6 bases). The CDR3 extends over 14 amino acids. Trimming removed 4 bases at V and 7 bases at J, with 16 bases between. Germline-derived CDR1 and CDR2 are SNHLY and FYNNEI. The CDR3 DNA sequence: TGTGCCAGCAGTGCCGAACAGGGCAACGGTGGCTACACCTTC. This codes for CASSAEQGNGGYTF.

This clonotype has ten or more counts. The rearrangement uses TRBV7-2 and TRBJ1-1, with D possibly TRBD1 on 6 matching bases. The CDR3 is 13 amino acids. V lost 4 bases, J lost 6 bases, and 12 bases lay in between. CDR1 is SGHTA and CDR2 is FQGNSA in the germline V gene. The CDR3 nucleotides read TGTGCCAGCAGCTCTGACAGGAGGGCTGAAGCTTTCTTT. Translation: CASSSDRRAEAFF.

The chain uses TRBV9 and TRBJ1-2; D possibly corresponds to TRBD1 (5 bases). The length of the CDR3 is 15 residues. Trimming took 4 bases from V and 6 from J, leaving 19 bases between them. Germline values: CDR1 SGDLS, CDR2 YYNGEE. Written as DNA, the CDR3 is TGTGCCAGCAGCCCAGGGATTGCTTTCCTCCATGGCTACACCTTC. This encodes CASSPGIAFLHGYTF.

The genes are TRBV29-1 and TRBJ1-3; D unclear. The CDR3 covers 12 residues. V was shortened by 6 bases and J by 2 bases, with 8 bases between the two germline ends. The germline CDR1 and CDR2 sequences are SQVTM and ANQGSEA. In DNA, the CDR3 is TGCAGCGTGCAAGGGACTGGAAACACCATATATTTT. Encoded protein: CSVQGTGNTIYF.

This clonotype showed up many times. V and J are TRBV2 and TRBJ2-7, with TRBD1 as a possible D gene (5 bases). The CDR3 has 12 residues. V was clipped by 4 bases and J by 4 bases, with 8 bases between them. Germline values: CDR1 SNHLY, CDR2 FYNNEI. CDR3 DNA: TGTGCCAGCAGTGCCAGGGTTTACGAGCAGTACTTC. Protein: CASSARVYEQYF.

The CDR3 DNA is TGTGCCAGCAGCTACGACAGAGTCTCCTCCTATAATTCACCCCTCCACTTT. This encodes CASSYDRVSSYNSPLHF. The chain recombines TRBV7-2 with TRBJ1-6, with D perhaps TRBD1 (5 bases). Germline V CDR1 and CDR2: SGHTA, FQGNSA. The CDR3 is 17 amino acids. The ends were cut back, 4 bases at V and 0 bases at J, with 13 bases in the middle.

In the case of this clonotype: The junction differs from germline at one of its ends, possibly a read error. This rearrangement joins TRBV6-5 to TRBJ1-5; D remains ambiguous. Germline V gene lookup returns CDR1 MNHEY and CDR2 SVGAGI. The CDR3 contains 15 residues. The chain's CDR3 is CAISENWGSNQPQHF. DNA for the CDR3: TGTGCCATCAGTGAGAACTGGGGAAGCAATCAGCCCCAGCATTTT.

The V and J genes are TRBV29-1 and TRBJ1-5; D is uncertain. CDR1 SQVTM and CDR2 ANQGSEA come from the germline V gene. V lost 3 bases, J lost 2 bases, and 11 bases lay in between. The CDR3 totals 14 residues. CDR3 residues: CSVDDGVGNQPQHF. The CDR3 DNA reads TGCAGCGTTGACGACGGGGTAGGCAATCAGCCCCAGCATTTT.

This clonotype has just a few counts. The chain links TRBV28 to TRBJ1-2; the D gene is possibly TRBD1 (5 bases). V lost 6 bases, J lost 4 bases, and 15 bases lay in between. Germline lookup yields CDR1 MDHEN and CDR2 SYDVKM. The CDR3 covers 14 residues. The CDR3 reads CASSGDGRVYGYTF. CDR3 sequence (DNA): TGTGCCAGCAGCGGGGACGGAAGAGTCTATGGCTACACCTTC.

This CDR3 is CSVRRQFYEQYF. CDR3 nucleotides: TGCAGCGTTAGACGACAGTTCTACGAGCAGTACTTC. The V and J genes are TRBV29-1 and TRBJ2-7; the D gene is possibly TRBD1 (5 bases). Trimming left V 5 bases short and J 3 bases short, with 11 bases between. The CDR3 covers 12 residues. Germline CDR1 reads SQVTM; CDR2 reads ANQGSEA.

This clonotype was detected a few times. This rearrangement joins TRBV20-1 to TRBJ1-1; TRBD1 might be the D (5 bases). V was trimmed by 7 bases and J by 10 bases, leaving 16 bases between them. CDR1 and CDR2 (germline): DFQATT, SNEGSKA (reference sequence). The CDR3 covers 11 residues. CDR3 region: CSVDPGERAFF. In DNA, the CDR3 is TGCAGTGTAGACCCGGGGGAGAGAGCTTTCTTT.

Turning to this clonotype: It may be a read error: a sequence one base away is much more abundant. V and J are TRBV7-2 and TRBJ2-7; D may be TRBD2 (5 bases). Germline V CDR1 and CDR2: SGHTA, FQGNSA. The ends were cut back, 5 bases at V and 4 bases at J, with 15 bases in the middle. The CDR3 extends over 14 amino acids. The CDR3, as DNA: TGTGCCAGCAGCCCACGGGGTAGGTTGTACGAGCAGTACTTC. Its translation: CASSPRGRLYEQYF.

The sample holds a few counts of this clonotype. The V gene is TRBV14, the J gene TRBJ1-6; D is unclear. CDR1 is SGHDN, CDR2 FVKESK, per germline. The CDR3 sequence is 12 residues long. V shed 3 bases and J shed 9 bases, with 6 bases lying between them. The CDR3 coding sequence is TGTGCCAGCAGCCATTCCCGTTCACCCCTCCACTTT. Translating gives CASSHSRSPLHF.

Concerning this clonotype itself: Here the CDR3 omits its conserved ending phenylalanine or tryptophan, so a read error is the likely source. It is unclear where the CDR3 begins or ends on the DNA, so no DNA is shown, and the CDR3 is as TCRdb lists it. The chain recombines TRBV7-9 with TRBJ1-5; no check of the table's D call, TRBD1, against the DNA was made. The CDR3 comprises 10 residues, both ends counted. The germline CDR1 and CDR2 sequences are SEHNR and FQNEAQ (reference sequence). The CDR3 loop reads CASRPGTGAI.

This clonotype was seen more than once but under ten times. The chain joins TRBV7-9 to TRBJ2-7; D is possibly TRBD1 or TRBD2 (5 bases each). CDR1 is SEHNR, CDR2 FQNEAQ, per germline (reference sequence). Trimming removed 1 base from V and 5 bases from J, with 21 bases in between. The CDR3 extends over 17 amino acids. The CDR3: CASSLVTLSTGLDEQYF. The CDR3 DNA is TGTGCCAGCAGCTTAGTTACCCTATCAACAGGACTGGACGAGCAGTACTTC.

A few counts support this clonotype. The chain uses TRBV7-9 and TRBJ2-5; the match to TRBD1 covers 11 bases. This CDR3 is built from 16 residues. J was trimmed by 4 bases and V by 7 bases; bases with no gene match: 11. From germline, CDR1 is SEHNR and CDR2 FQNEAQ (reference sequence). The DNA of the CDR3 is TGTGCCAGCACCCTTTCCGGGACAGGGGGGGGAGAGACCCAGTACTTC. Amino acids: CASTLSGTGGGETQYF.

To note about this clonotype: A read error may explain this, as a much larger clone is one base away. This sequence joins TRBV19 and TRBJ2-7; either TRBD1 or TRBD2 may supply D (6 bases each). The V end lost 11 bases, the J end lost 2 bases, and 22 bases lay between the germline ends. There are 15 residues in the CDR3. CDR1 and CDR2 from the germline V gene are LNHDA and SQIVND (reference sequence). The CDR3 here is CAGSVGPGATYEQYF. In DNA form, the CDR3 reads TGTGCCGGCAGCGTAGGTCCGGGGGCTACCTACGAGCAGTACTTC.

This clonotype was recorded a few times. This chain connects TRBV24-1 to TRBJ2-6; D possibly matches TRBD1 or TRBD2 (6 bases each). The CDR3 has 17 residues. V lost 3 bases, J lost 4 bases, and 15 bases lay in between. Germline-derived CDR1 and CDR2 are KGHDR and SFDVKD. Here the CDR3 DNA reads TGTGCCACCAGTGATGGCCCTGGGGGGACAGGGGCCAACGTCCTGACTTTC. Translating it yields CATSDGPGGTGANVLTF.

The V call is TRBV7-9, the J call TRBJ1-5; tentative D call: TRBD1 (5 bases). The V gene lost 5 bases and the J gene lost 9 bases, with 14 bases spanning the gap. CDR3 length: 13 residues. CDR1 and CDR2 (germline): SEHNR, FQNEAQ (reference sequence). For the CDR3, the DNA is TGTGCCAGCAGCCAAGACGGGGGGGGGCCCCAGCATTTT. Translation gives CASSQDGGGPQHF.

The chain links TRBV15 to TRBJ1-2; TRBD1 might be the D (5 bases). V lost 2 bases and J lost 2, with 15 bases in between. There are 16 residues in the CDR3. Germline lookup yields CDR1 LNHNV and CDR2 YYDKDF (reference sequence). CDR3 loop: CATSRTGHAKNYGYTF. The CDR3 DNA sequence: TGTGCCACCAGCAGAACCGGACACGCGAAGAACTATGGCTACACCTTC.

V and J are TRBV6-4 and TRBJ2-7; TRBD2 agrees at 9 bases. Germline CDR1 and CDR2: MRHNA and SNTAGT. The CDR3 is 13 residues long. The junction had 5 bases not matched to a gene; V was cut back by 5 bases and J by 6 bases. CDR3 coding DNA: TGTGCCAGCAGTACGCGGGAGGGTTTCGAGCAGTACTTC. Protein product: CASSTREGFEQYF.

The table lists this clonotype with many counts. One junction end does not reproduce the germline sequence, and a read error may be involved. This rearrangement joins TRBV7-9 to TRBJ2-2; 8 nucleotides align to TRBD2. Per germline, CDR1 SEHNR and CDR2 FQNEAQ (reference sequence). This CDR3 is built from 15 residues. CDR3 sequence reads: CASRLGAGASGELFF. The CDR3 DNA reads as TGTGCCAGCAGGTTAGGAGCGGGAGCTTCCGGGGAGCTGTTTTTT.

The sample holds a few counts of this clonotype. The V gene is TRBV20-1, the J gene TRBJ1-5; perhaps TRBD1 as D (5 bases). Trimming stripped 0 bases from V and 3 bases from J, with 15 bases between. Germline CDR1 and CDR2: DFQATT and SNEGSKA (reference sequence). The CDR3 runs to 16 residues. The CDR3 spells CSARDSGRANNQPQHF. Written as DNA, the CDR3 is TGCAGTGCTAGAGATAGCGGCAGGGCCAACAATCAGCCCCAGCATTTT.

In its sample, this clonotype was seen many times. The chain employs TRBV7-2 and TRBJ1-5, with 7 bases identical to TRBD1. This CDR3 spans 15 amino acids. Germline CDR1 SGHTA, CDR2 FQGNSA. The V segment lost 2 bases and the J segment 4 bases; nucleotides outside the gene matches: 5. The CDR3 DNA is TGTGCCAGCAGCTTACACGGGACAGCGAATCAGCCCCAGCATTTT. Protein: CASSLHGTANQPQHF.

The chain carries TRBV6-4 and TRBJ1-2, with TRBD1 matching over 9 bases. This CDR3 comprises 13 residues. CDR1 and CDR2 from the germline V gene are MRHNA and SNTAGT. Trimming cost V 9 bases and J 6 bases; bases outside gene matches: 8. The CDR3 DNA reads TGTGCCAGTAGGGCCGGGACAGGGCATGGCTACACCTTC. It specifies CASRAGTGHGYTF.

This sequence joins TRBV11-2 and TRBJ2-2; D gene ambiguous. This CDR3 region has 16 residues. The germline V gene encodes CDR1 SGHAT and CDR2 FQNNGV. V gave up 7 bases and J gave up 4 bases, with 19 bases separating them. This chain's CDR3 is CASTQSGSLGTGELFF. The CDR3 region has the DNA TGTGCCAGCACCCAGAGTGGTAGCTTAGGCACCGGGGAGCTGTTTTTT.

At least ten counts were recorded for this clonotype. The chain carries TRBV25-1 and TRBJ2-5, with a possible D match to TRBD2 (5 bases). The CDR3 runs to 14 residues. Germline CDR1 MGHDK, CDR2 SYGVNS. With 3 bases removed from V and 4 bases from J, the gap between germline ends came to 12 bases. This CDR3 is CASSEGVAGETQYF. CDR3 nucleotides: TGTGCCAGCAGTGAGGGCGTGGCGGGAGAGACCCAGTACTTC.

V gene TRBV11-2 combines with J gene TRBJ2-3; possibly TRBD1 for D (5 bases). Between the trimmed V and J ends, which lost 6 bases and 2 bases, there was a span of 12 bases. Germline lookup yields CDR1 SGHAT and CDR2 FQNNGV. The CDR3 is 14 amino acids. The CDR3 loop reads CASSSDTATDTQYF. The CDR3 DNA sequence: TGTGCCAGCAGTTCGGACACCGCCACAGATACGCAGTATTTT.

This clonotype has only a few counts. The J gene is TRBJ2-5, the V gene TRBV13, with D perhaps matching TRBD1 (5 bases). Per germline, CDR1 PRHDT and CDR2 FYEKMQ (reference sequence). Trimming pared 1 base from V and 4 bases from J, leaving 13 bases between. The length of the CDR3 is 15 residues. The DNA of the CDR3 is TGTGCCAGCAGCTTAGTTAGGGGTCTGGGAGAGACCCAGTACTTC. Translation: CASSLVRGLGETQYF. The complete variable domain, with remaining parts taken from reference TRBV13 and TRBJ2-5, reads AAGVIQSPRHLIKEKRETATLKCYPIPRHDTVYWYQQGPGQDPQFLISFYEKMQSDKGSIPDRFSAQQFSDYHSELNMSSLELGDSALYFCASSLVRGLGETQYFGPGTRLLVL.

V and J are TRBV20-1 and TRBJ2-7, with D perhaps given as TRBD1 or TRBD2 (5 bases each). The ends were cut back, 0 bases at V and 2 bases at J, with 17 bases in the middle. The CDR3 is 16 residues long. Looked up from germline, CDR1 is DFQATT and CDR2 is SNEGSKA (reference sequence). The CDR3 sequence is CSARDLRQGEPYEQYF. CDR3 in DNA: TGCAGTGCTAGAGATTTAAGGCAGGGAGAACCCTACGAGCAGTACTTC.